This TCR beta chain was found in a study of blood T cell repertoires in COVID-19. Germline V CDR1 and CDR2: LNHNV, YYDKDF (reference sequence). V dropped 0 bases and J dropped 4 bases, with 12 bases sitting between them. The CDR3 covers 15 residues. The method was immunoSEQ multiplex PCR; TCRdb's version includes in-frame clones alone and lacks a portion of them. The sample contains around 300,000 clones, more than 70% of which appear only once. The clonotype comes from a young man with active or convalescent COVID-19. Source material: peripheral blood. The rearrangement uses TRBV15 and TRBJ1-2, with a possible D match to TRBD1 (5 bases). The CDR3 region has the DNA TGTGCCACCAGCAGAGATAGGCAGGGCCGCTATGGCTACACCTTC. Its protein product is CATSRDRQGRYGYTF.